A single sample gave rise to the 12 T cell receptor beta chains below, sequenced in a study of blood T cell repertoires in COVID-19. The protocol was immunoSEQ multiplex PCR, while the TCRdb copy is restricted to in-frame clones and leaves out a portion. The sample shows 250,000 to 350,000 clones, roughly 90% of them seen only once. What was sequenced was peripheral blood. The receptors derive from a young woman with COVID-19, enrolled during active disease.

J is TRBJ2-7 and V is TRBV5-6, with 8 nucleotides matching TRBD2. CDR1 is SGHDT, CDR2 YYEEEE, per germline. V shed 4 bases and J 4 bases; nucleotides not matched to a gene: 10. CDR3 length: 15 residues. CDR3 DNA sequence: TGTGCCAGCAGCGGAGCCGGGACTAGGTCTTACGAGCAGTACTTC. It specifies CASSGAGTRSYEQYF.

The chain employs TRBV6-2 or TRBV6-3 and TRBJ2-2; TRBD1 is a possible D gene (6 bases). This CDR3 region has 15 residues. Germline CDR1 MNHEY, CDR2 SVGEGT. V dropped 3 bases and J dropped 6 bases, with 14 bases sitting between them. Written as DNA, the CDR3 is TGTGCCAGCAGTTATCGCAGGGGCGCATCCGGGGAGCTGTTTTTT. Amino acids: CASSYRRGASGELFF.

This clone was counted a few times. The chain employs TRBV11-2 and TRBJ2-7, with no clear D. The V and J ends lost 5 bases and 4 bases respectively, with 6 bases between them. This CDR3 region has 11 residues. Per germline, CDR1 SGHAT and CDR2 FQNNGV. The CDR3 sequence: CASSQNYEQYF. CDR3 bases: TGTGCCAGCAGCCAAAATTACGAGCAGTACTTC.

This clone was observed once. The chain combines TRBV10-2 with TRBJ2-2, with D perhaps TRBD1 (5 bases). Between the trimmed V and J ends, which lost 6 bases and 5 bases, there was a span of 16 bases. The CDR3 has 15 residues. Germline-derived CDR1 and CDR2 are WSHSY and SAAADI. CDR3 sequence: CASSDLGVDTGELFF. The DNA for the CDR3 is TGCGCCAGCAGCGACCTAGGGGTAGATACCGGGGAGCTGTTTTTT.

This chain connects TRBV7-2 to TRBJ1-1, with TRBD1 as a possible D gene (5 bases). Per the germline V gene, CDR1 is SGHTA and CDR2 is FQGNSA. The CDR3 is 14 residues long. Between the trimmed V and J ends, which lost 3 bases and 1 base, there was a span of 9 bases. The CDR3 DNA reads TGTGCCAGCAGCTTCGACGGGGGGAACACTGAAGCTTTCTTT. This encodes CASSFDGGNTEAFF.

As DNA, the CDR3 is TGTGCCAGCAGCTTAGAGCGGCGGACGAACACCGGGGAGCTGTTTTTT. It codes for CASSLERRTNTGELFF. V gene TRBV7-8 combines with J gene TRBJ2-2, with D possibly matching TRBD2 (5 bases). The V gene's germline CDR1 is SGHVS and CDR2 FQNEAQ. The CDR3 runs 16 residues. Trimming removed 1 base from V and 0 bases from J, with 9 bases in between.

The chain has TRBV10-3 and TRBJ1-2, with D unresolved. The V gene lost 10 bases and the J gene lost 1 base, with 10 bases spanning the gap. CDR3 size: 12 residues. CDR1 ENHRY and CDR2 SYGVKD come from the germline V gene. CDR3 coding DNA: TGTGCCACCACACAAGATAACTATGGCTACACCTTC. The encoded protein is CATTQDNYGYTF.

The rearrangement joins TRBV15 to TRBJ1-1; D remains ambiguous. Germline-derived CDR1 and CDR2 are LNHNV and YYDKDF (reference sequence). V lost 0 bases to trimming and J lost 1 base, with 9 bases between them. This CDR3 contains 15 residues. CDR3 nucleotides: TGTGCCACCAGCAGAGATATGGCAGGGAACACTGAAGCTTTCTTT. Residues: CATSRDMAGNTEAFF.

This clone is a singleton in its sample. The J gene is TRBJ2-7, the V gene TRBV4-1; tentative D call: TRBD2 (6 bases). This CDR3 contains 13 residues. Trimming stripped 4 bases from V and 2 bases from J, with 9 bases between. Per the germline V gene, CDR1 is MGHRA and CDR2 is YSYEKL. The CDR3 nucleotides read TGCGCCAGCAGCCGGGACTTAACCTACGAGCAGTACTTC. It yields the protein CASSRDLTYEQYF.

The gene calls are TRBV28 and TRBJ1-4; TRBD1 matches 8 bases. The ends lost 5 bases at V and 8 bases at J; junction bases unmatched: 10. The CDR3 loop spans 15 amino acids. In germline, CDR1 is MDHEN, CDR2 SYDVKM. CDR3 DNA sequence: TGTGCCAGCAGTCAGCCAGGGGGCGCCTACGAAAAACTGTTTTTT. It is translated as CASSQPGGAYEKLFF.

The chain couples TRBV5-1 to TRBJ2-5, with D possibly matching TRBD1 (6 bases). The CDR3 is 13 residues long. The germline V gene has CDR1 SGHRS and CDR2 YFSETQ. V lost 5 bases to trimming and J lost 2 bases, with 10 bases between them. CDR3 nucleotides: TGCGCCAGCAGGGCGACAGGACAAGAGACCCAGTACTTC. It codes for CASRATGQETQYF.

The chain combines TRBV29-1 with TRBJ2-7; TRBD2 matches 8 bases. V was clipped by 7 bases and J by 0 bases; unmatched bases: 14. The CDR3 totals 16 residues. Germline loops: CDR1 SQVTM, CDR2 ANQGSEA. Here the CDR3 reads CSAREGDSGNSYEQYF. CDR3 coding DNA: TGCAGCGCCCGGGAGGGAGATAGCGGGAACTCCTACGAGCAGTACTTC.